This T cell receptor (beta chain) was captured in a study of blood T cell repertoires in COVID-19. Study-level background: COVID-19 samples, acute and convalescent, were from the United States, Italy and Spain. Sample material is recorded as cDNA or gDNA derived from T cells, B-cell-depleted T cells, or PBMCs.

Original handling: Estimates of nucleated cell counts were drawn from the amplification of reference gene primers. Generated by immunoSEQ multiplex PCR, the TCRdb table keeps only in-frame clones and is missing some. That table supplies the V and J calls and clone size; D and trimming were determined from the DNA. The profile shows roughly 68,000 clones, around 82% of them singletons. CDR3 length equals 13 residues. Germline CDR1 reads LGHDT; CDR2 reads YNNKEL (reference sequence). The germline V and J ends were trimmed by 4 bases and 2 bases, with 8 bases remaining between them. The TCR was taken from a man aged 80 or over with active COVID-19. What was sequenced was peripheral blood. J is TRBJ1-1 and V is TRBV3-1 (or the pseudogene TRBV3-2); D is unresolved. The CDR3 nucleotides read TGTGCCAGCAGCCCGTCGTTCAACACTGAAGCTTTCTTT. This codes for CASSPSFNTEAFF.